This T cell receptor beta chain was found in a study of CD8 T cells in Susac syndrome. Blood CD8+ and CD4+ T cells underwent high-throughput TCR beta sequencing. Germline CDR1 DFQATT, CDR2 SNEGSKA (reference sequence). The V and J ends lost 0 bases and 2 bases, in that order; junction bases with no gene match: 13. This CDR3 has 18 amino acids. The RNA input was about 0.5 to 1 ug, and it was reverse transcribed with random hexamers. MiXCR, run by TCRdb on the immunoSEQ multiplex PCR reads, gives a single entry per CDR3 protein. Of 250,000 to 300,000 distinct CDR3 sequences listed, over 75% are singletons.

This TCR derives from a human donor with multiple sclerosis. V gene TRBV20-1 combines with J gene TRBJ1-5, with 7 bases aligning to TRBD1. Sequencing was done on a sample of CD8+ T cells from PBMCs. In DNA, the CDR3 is TGCAGTGCTAGAGATCCGGACAGGTCCCAATTCCGCAATCAGCCCCAGCATTTT. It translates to CSARDPDRSQFRNQPQHF.